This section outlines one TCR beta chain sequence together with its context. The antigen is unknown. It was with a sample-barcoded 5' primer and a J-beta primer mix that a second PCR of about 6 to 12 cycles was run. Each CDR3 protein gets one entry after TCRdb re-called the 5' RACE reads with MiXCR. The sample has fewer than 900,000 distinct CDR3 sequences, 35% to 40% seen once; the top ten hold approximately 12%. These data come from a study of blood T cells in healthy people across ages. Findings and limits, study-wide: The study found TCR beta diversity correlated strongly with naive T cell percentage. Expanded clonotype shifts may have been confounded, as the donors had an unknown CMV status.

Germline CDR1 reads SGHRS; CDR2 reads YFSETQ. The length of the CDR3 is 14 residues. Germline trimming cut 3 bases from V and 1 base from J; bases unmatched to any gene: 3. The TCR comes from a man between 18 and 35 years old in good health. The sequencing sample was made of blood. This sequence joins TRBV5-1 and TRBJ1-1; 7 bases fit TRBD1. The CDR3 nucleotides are TGCGCCAGCAGCTCGACAGGGACGAACACTGAAGCTTTCTTT. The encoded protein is CASSSTGTNTEAFF.